This T cell receptor (beta chain) was identified during a study of T cell responses to AZD1222 COVID-19 vaccine. This clone was recorded once. Antigen: not known. Germline assignment: CDR1 KGHSH and CDR2 LQKENI. This CDR3 has 15 residues. V lost 3 bases and J lost 2, with 13 bases in between. Study results and limitations: AZD1222 recipients seropositive at baseline numbered only six or seven. Repertoires were sampled only after the peak T cell response. With two AZD1222 doses given, Spike-specific TCR breadth and depth both rose.

Assay: immunoSEQ multiplex PCR; the TCRdb copy retains only in-frame clones and omits some. The data hold approximately 110,000 clones, with about 91% observed a single time. This receptor was taken from an adult who received the AZD1222 COVID-19 vaccine. Sequenced material: peripheral blood, taken 28 days after the second AZD1222 dose. The V call is TRBV18, the J call TRBJ1-2; D gene unclear. CDR3 in amino acids: CASSPSSGSNYGYTF. Here the CDR3 DNA reads TGTGCCAGCTCACCGTCCTCGGGGTCCAACTATGGCTACACCTTC. The variable domain in full, completed from reference TRBV18 and TRBJ1-2, reads NAGVMQNPRHLVRRRGQEARLRCSPMKGHSHVYWYRQLPEEGLKFMVYLQKENIIDESGMPKERFSAEFPKEGPSILRIQQVVRGDSAAYFCASSPSSGSNYGYTFGSGTRLTVV.